A single sample gave rise to the 31 T cell receptor beta chains below, sequenced in a study of cytomegalovirus exposure and HLA in healthy donors. Clones were sequenced by immunoSEQ multiplex PCR, and TCRdb holds only the in-frame ones, with some missing. The sample yields about 170,000 clones, approximately 96% seen once. The specimen was PBMCs. The receptors were sampled from a woman between 18 and 30 years old in good health and CMV-seronegative.

The rearrangement joins TRBV27 to TRBJ2-3; D call uncertain. Trimming left V 0 bases short and J 2 bases short, with 9 bases between. The CDR3 length is 15 residues. In germline, CDR1 is MNHEY, CDR2 SMNVEV (reference sequence). CDR3 sequence: CASSLSMAPTDTQYF. CDR3 in DNA: TGTGCCAGCAGTTTATCGATGGCACCCACAGATACGCAGTATTTT.

This chain uses TRBV7-9 with TRBJ1-1, with D hard to call. The V and J ends lost 1 base and 11 bases respectively, with 14 bases between them. The CDR3 is 13 amino acids. CDR1 is SEHNR and CDR2 is FQNEAQ in the germline V gene (reference sequence). The CDR3 DNA reads TGTGCCAGCAGCTTAGGGAATCCCTCGGAGGCTTTCTTT. This encodes CASSLGNPSEAFF.

The chain uses TRBV4-3 and TRBJ1-2; D is undetermined. Germline loops: CDR1 LGHNA, CDR2 YSLEER. This CDR3 is 19 amino acids long. V dropped 0 bases and J dropped 3 bases, with 23 bases sitting between them. The CDR3 DNA reads TGCGCCAGCAGCCAAGATCCGCAGACACTCCCTTATACCGACTATGGCTACACCTTC. Encoded protein: CASSQDPQTLPYTDYGYTF.

The chain recombines TRBV19 with TRBJ1-5; tentatively, D is TRBD1 (6 bases). The length of the CDR3 is 16 residues. Germline V gene lookup returns CDR1 LNHDA and CDR2 SQIVND (reference sequence). Trimming cost V 7 bases and J 0 bases, with 16 bases left between them. The CDR3 nucleotides are TGTGCCAGTAAGGACAGACCCACTCTTAGCAATCAGCCCCAGCATTTT. The encoded protein is CASKDRPTLSNQPQHF.

The chain couples TRBV27 to TRBJ2-7; possibly TRBD2 for D (6 bases). Germline values: CDR1 MNHEY, CDR2 SMNVEV (reference sequence). The CDR3 has 15 amino acids. With 0 bases removed from V and 2 bases from J, the gap between germline ends came to 11 bases. The DNA of the CDR3 is TGTGCCAGCAGTTTATCAGCGGGCCTAACCTACGAGCAGTACTTC. This translates into CASSLSAGLTYEQYF.

This chain connects TRBV11-2 to TRBJ1-2; TRBD1 matches at 10 bases. The V gene end was trimmed by 5 bases and the J gene end by 8 bases; junction bases not matched to a gene: 14. In germline, CDR1 is SGHAT, CDR2 FQNNGV. CDR3 length: 16 residues. CDR3 sequence reads: CASSPLRGGTGDGYTF. CDR3 nucleotide sequence: TGTGCCAGCAGCCCCCTCAGAGGGGGGACAGGGGACGGCTACACCTTC.

The chain uses TRBV7-3 and TRBJ2-2; D unclear. Germline CDR1 SGHTA, CDR2 FQGTGA. The CDR3 extends over 12 amino acids. Trimming stripped 1 base from V and 8 bases from J, with 5 bases between. CDR3 loop: CASSLKEGELFF. CDR3 nucleotides: TGTGCCAGCAGCTTAAAGGAGGGGGAGCTGTTTTTT.

This clone was seen a single time. The chain employs TRBV4-3 and TRBJ1-5, with 8 bases identical to TRBD1. Germline CDR1 and CDR2: LGHNA and YSLEER. The CDR3 is 21 amino acids. V dropped 0 bases and J dropped 4; count of bases not matched to a gene: 20. The CDR3 DNA is TGCGCCAGCAGCCAAGAAAGTGACGGACAGGGCGATGTGGGGCGGAATCAGCCCCAGCATTTT. Its translation is CASSQESDGQGDVGRNQPQHF.

Comments on this clone: Within the sample, other DNA sequences also encode this same CDR3. This chain uses TRBV27 with TRBJ1-5, with TRBD1 as a possible D gene (6 bases). CDR3 size: 14 residues. The germline V and J ends were trimmed by 6 bases and 7 bases, with 16 bases remaining between them. Germline CDR1 reads MNHEY; CDR2 reads SMNVEV (reference sequence). The CDR3 region is CASSSTGTGQPQHF. In DNA, the CDR3 is TGTGCCAGCAGCTCGACAGGAACGGGCCAGCCCCAGCATTTT.

This clone was counted once. The chain recombines TRBV2 with TRBJ2-1; D might be TRBD1 (7 bases). Germline loops: CDR1 SNHLY, CDR2 FYNNEI. CDR3 length: 14 residues. V was clipped by 10 bases and J by 5 bases, with 18 bases between them. The CDR3 DNA follows: TGTGCCACTACCAGGGGGGACCACAACAATGAGCAGTTCTTC. Translating gives CATTRGDHNNEQFF. Using reference TRBV2 and TRBJ2-1 for the parts outside the CDR3, the full variable domain is EPEVTQTPSHQVTQMGQEVILRCVPISNHLYFYWYRQILGQKVEFLVSFYNNEISEKSEIFDDQFSVERPDGSNFTLKIRSTKLEDSAMYFCATTRGDHNNEQFFGPGTRLTVL.

The genes are TRBV30 and TRBJ1-6; perhaps TRBD1 as D (6 bases). The CDR3 extends over 15 amino acids. Trimming took off 0 bases at V and 7 bases at J, with 13 bases between the two ends. CDR1 is GTSNPN, CDR2 SVGIG, per germline (reference sequence). The CDR3 spells CAWSVQGPTNSPLHF. CDR3 sequence (DNA): TGTGCCTGGAGTGTACAGGGCCCAACGAATTCACCCCTCCACTTT. The complete variable domain, with remaining parts taken from reference TRBV30 and TRBJ1-6, reads SQTIHQWPATLVQPVGSPLSLECTVEGTSNPNLYWYRQAAGRGLQLLFYSVGIGQISSEVPQNLSASRPQDRQFILSSKKLLLSDSGFYLCAWSVQGPTNSPLHFGNGTRLTVT.

The J gene is TRBJ1-2, the V gene TRBV4-1; possible D gene TRBD1, 5 bases. CDR3 length equals 12 residues. V lost 4 bases, J lost 5 bases, and 8 bases lay in between. The germline CDR1 and CDR2 sequences are MGHRA and YSYEKL. The CDR3 spells CASSPGGYGYTF. Here the CDR3 DNA reads TGCGCCAGCAGCCCCGGGGGGTATGGCTACACCTTC.

This chain links TRBV5-4 with TRBJ1-6; D gene uncertain. The V gene lost 0 bases and the J gene lost 5 bases, with 3 bases spanning the gap. The CDR3 spans 13 residues. Looked up from germline, CDR1 is SGHNT and CDR2 is YYREEE (reference sequence). The CDR3 region is CASSLADNSPLHF. In DNA form, the CDR3 reads TGTGCCAGCAGCTTGGCGGATAATTCACCCCTCCACTTT.

The V call is TRBV6-5, the J call TRBJ1-1, with D perhaps matching TRBD1 (5 bases). The CDR3 runs to 14 residues. The germline V and J ends were trimmed by 0 bases and 9 bases, with 14 bases remaining between them. Germline values: CDR1 MNHEY, CDR2 SVGAGI. CDR3 nucleotides: TGTGCCAGCAGTTACTCGTCGAAACAGGTTCAAGCTTTCTTT. It yields the protein CASSYSSKQVQAFF.

J is TRBJ2-7 and V is TRBV7-2; 11 bases fit TRBD2. CDR1 and CDR2 (germline): SGHTA, FQGNSA. V shed 1 base and J 5 bases; nucleotides not matched to a gene: 1. CDR3 length equals 14 residues. In nucleotides, the CDR3 is TGTGCCAGCAGCTTAGTAGCGGGGGGGAACGAGCAGTACTTC. Its protein product is CASSLVAGGNEQYF.

V gene TRBV15 combines with J gene TRBJ2-1; 12 nucleotides match TRBD2. The CDR3 runs 16 residues. V was pared by 3 bases and J by 12 bases, with 12 bases of the junction left unmatched. Germline-derived CDR1 and CDR2 are LNHNV and YYDKDF (reference sequence). Written as DNA, the CDR3 is TGTGCCACCAGCAGGTCGTGGGCTAGCGGGGGGGCCTGGCAGTTCTTC. Protein sequence: CATSRSWASGGAWQFF.

The chain couples TRBV5-4 to TRBJ2-2; 8 nucleotides match TRBD2. Trimming cost V 0 bases and J 5 bases; bases outside gene matches: 3. Germline V lookup: CDR1 SGHNT, CDR2 YYREEE (reference sequence). The CDR3 spans 15 residues. The CDR3 nucleotides read TGTGCCAGCAGCTTGGACGGGGGGGGTACCGGGGAGCTGTTTTTT. Its translation: CASSLDGGGTGELFF.

This sequence joins TRBV18 and TRBJ1-2; 9 bases fit TRBD1. The CDR3 runs 14 residues. After removal of 6 bases from V and 3 bases from J, the junction contained 5 bases not matched to a gene. The germline gives CDR1 KGHSH, CDR2 LQKENI. The CDR3 DNA sequence: TGTGCCAGCTCGCCGGACAGGGGTGACTATGGCTACACCTTC. Its translation is CASSPDRGDYGYTF. Full variable domain (missing parts from reference TRBV18 and TRBJ1-2): NAGVMQNPRHLVRRRGQEARLRCSPMKGHSHVYWYRQLPEEGLKFMVYLQKENIIDESGMPKERFSAEFPKEGPSILRIQQVVRGDSAAYFCASSPDRGDYGYTFGSGTRLTVV.

The chain carries TRBV6-5 and TRBJ1-4; D might be TRBD1 (5 bases). Germline V lookup: CDR1 MNHEY, CDR2 SVGAGI. CDR3 length equals 16 residues. V lost 4 bases and J 5 bases, leaving 17 bases between the germline ends. In DNA form, the CDR3 reads TGTGCCAGCAGTTCCGTGGGGCTAGGTTCGAATGAAAAACTGTTTTTT. Its protein is CASSSVGLGSNEKLFF.

V and J are TRBV6-6 and TRBJ1-2, with 7 bases fitting TRBD1. With 2 bases clipped from V and 4 bases from J, the junction kept 4 bases outside the gene matches. Germline lookup yields CDR1 MNHNY and CDR2 SVGAGI (reference sequence). The CDR3 runs to 14 residues. In DNA form, the CDR3 reads TGTGCCAGCAGTTACCAAGGGGGCCGCTATGGCTACACCTTC. Protein sequence: CASSYQGGRYGYTF.

This chain joins TRBV27 and TRBJ1-2; D remains ambiguous. V lost 8 bases to trimming and J lost 6 bases, with 25 bases between them. Germline V gene data show CDR1 as MNHEY and CDR2 as SMNVEV (reference sequence). There are 16 residues in the CDR3. Here the CDR3 DNA reads TGTGCCAGCCGAAAAACGACACCGGGAACACCGCATGGCTACACCTTC. Translated, it gives CASRKTTPGTPHGYTF.

This sequence joins TRBV7-3 and TRBJ2-1; D possibly corresponds to TRBD1 (6 bases). CDR3 length: 14 amino acids. Trimming shortened V by 5 bases and J by 9 bases, and 17 bases separated the two germline ends. CDR1 is SGHTA and CDR2 is FQGTGA in the germline V gene. Here the CDR3 reads CASSKGDRLSEQFF. The CDR3 DNA sequence: TGTGCCAGCAGCAAGGGAGACAGGCTCTCTGAGCAGTTCTTC.

This chain links TRBV4-1 with TRBJ1-2; the D gene is possibly TRBD1 (5 bases). V was clipped by 0 bases and J by 4 bases, with 15 bases between them. The germline V gene encodes CDR1 MGHRA and CDR2 YSYEKL. The CDR3 consists of 16 residues. The CDR3: CASSQDPTGTAYGYTF. CDR3 coding DNA: TGCGCCAGCAGCCAAGATCCTACAGGTACAGCCTATGGCTACACCTTC.

V usage is TRBV11-2 and J usage is TRBJ1-2, with 9 bases identical to TRBD1. V shed 4 bases, J shed 8 bases, and the junction held 17 bases outside the gene matches. Germline loops: CDR1 SGHAT, CDR2 FQNNGV. The CDR3 spans 17 residues. Written as DNA, the CDR3 is TGTGCCAGCAGCTCTTACCGGCACAGGGGGCGGGAGGCGGGCTACACCTTC. This translates into CASSSYRHRGREAGYTF.

The V gene is TRBV9, the J gene TRBJ2-3, with 9 nucleotides matching TRBD2. The CDR3 runs to 17 residues. The germline V gene encodes CDR1 SGDLS and CDR2 YYNGEE. V lost 2 bases, J lost 4 bases, and 11 bases stayed unmatched. The CDR3 sequence is CASSVTLSGGGADTQYF. In DNA, the CDR3 is TGTGCCAGCAGCGTCACCCTTAGCGGGGGTGGGGCAGATACGCAGTATTTT.

The chain uses TRBV5-1 and TRBJ1-1; D unresolved. Between the trimmed V and J ends, which lost 3 bases and 0 bases, there was a span of 18 bases. The CDR3 extends over 17 amino acids. CDR1 SGHRS and CDR2 YFSETQ come from the germline V gene. CDR3 nucleotides: TGCGCCAGCAGCTCCCTCCCTGACACCTTCATGAACACTGAAGCTTTCTTT. This gives the protein CASSSLPDTFMNTEAFF.

This clone has just a few counts. This chain uses TRBV29-1 with TRBJ1-5, with D possibly matching TRBD1 (6 bases). The CDR3 length is 13 residues. In germline, CDR1 is SQVTM, CDR2 ANQGSEA. V lost 6 bases to trimming and J lost 6 bases, with 15 bases between them. CDR3 sequence (DNA): TGCAGCGTCCGCGACAGGTTAGGTCAGCCCCAGCATTTT. As protein: CSVRDRLGQPQHF.

The V and J genes are TRBV25-1 and TRBJ1-2; 9 bases map to TRBD1. The germline CDR1 and CDR2 sequences are MGHDK and SYGVNS. Unmatched junction bases numbered 6, after V lost 1 base and J lost 3 bases. The CDR3 contains 16 residues. The CDR3 region has the DNA TGTGCCAGCAGTGAATTCGGCACAGGGGGCCACTATGGCTACACCTTC. Encoded protein: CASSEFGTGGHYGYTF.

This chain joins TRBV9 and TRBJ2-1, with D maybe TRBD1 (5 bases). Trimming took off 4 bases at V and 0 bases at J, with 11 bases between the two ends. Germline assignment: CDR1 SGDLS and CDR2 YYNGEE. The CDR3 runs to 15 residues. The CDR3 DNA reads TGTGCCAGCAGCTCAGGGATGAGCTCCTACAATGAGCAGTTCTTC. Amino acids: CASSSGMSSYNEQFF. The entire variable domain, with the rest obtained from reference TRBV9 and TRBJ2-1, is as follows: DSGVTQTPKHLITATGQRVTLRCSPRSGDLSVYWYQQSLDQGLQFLIQYYNGEERAKGNILERFSAQQFPDLHSELNLSSLELGDSALYFCASSSGMSSYNEQFFGPGTRLTVL.

Of note for this clone: The sample contains more than one DNA sequence encoding this CDR3. The rearrangement links TRBV6-5 to TRBJ2-1; 10 bases agree with TRBD2. This CDR3 comprises 15 residues. CDR1 and CDR2 from the germline V gene are MNHEY and SVGAGI. The trim removed 6 bases at V and 4 bases at J, leaving 6 bases unmatched. CDR3 bases: TGTGCCAGCAGCTACGAGCGGGGGGGATACAATGAGCAGTTCTTC. It is translated as CASSYERGGYNEQFF.

The rearrangement joins TRBV6-5 to TRBJ1-2; D may be TRBD1 (5 bases). There are 16 residues in the CDR3. The germline V gene has CDR1 MNHEY and CDR2 SVGAGI. Deletions cut 4 bases from V and 4 bases from J, with 19 bases between. CDR3 sequence: CASSSRDSKWGYGYTF. The CDR3 bases are TGTGCCAGCAGTTCGAGGGACTCAAAGTGGGGCTATGGCTACACCTTC.